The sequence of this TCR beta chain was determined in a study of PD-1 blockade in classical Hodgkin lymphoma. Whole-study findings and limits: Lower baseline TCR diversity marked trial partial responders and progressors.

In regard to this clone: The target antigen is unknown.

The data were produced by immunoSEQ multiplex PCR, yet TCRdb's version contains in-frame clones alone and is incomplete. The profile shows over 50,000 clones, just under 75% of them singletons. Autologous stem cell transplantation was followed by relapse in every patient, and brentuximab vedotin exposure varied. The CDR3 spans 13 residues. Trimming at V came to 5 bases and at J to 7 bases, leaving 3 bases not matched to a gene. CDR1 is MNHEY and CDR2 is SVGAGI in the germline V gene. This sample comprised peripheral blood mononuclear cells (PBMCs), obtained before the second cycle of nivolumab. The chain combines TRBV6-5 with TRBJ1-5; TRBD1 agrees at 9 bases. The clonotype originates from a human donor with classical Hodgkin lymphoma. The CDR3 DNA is TGTGCCAGCAGTCCAACAGGGGGCCAGCCCCAGCATTTT. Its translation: CASSPTGGQPQHF.